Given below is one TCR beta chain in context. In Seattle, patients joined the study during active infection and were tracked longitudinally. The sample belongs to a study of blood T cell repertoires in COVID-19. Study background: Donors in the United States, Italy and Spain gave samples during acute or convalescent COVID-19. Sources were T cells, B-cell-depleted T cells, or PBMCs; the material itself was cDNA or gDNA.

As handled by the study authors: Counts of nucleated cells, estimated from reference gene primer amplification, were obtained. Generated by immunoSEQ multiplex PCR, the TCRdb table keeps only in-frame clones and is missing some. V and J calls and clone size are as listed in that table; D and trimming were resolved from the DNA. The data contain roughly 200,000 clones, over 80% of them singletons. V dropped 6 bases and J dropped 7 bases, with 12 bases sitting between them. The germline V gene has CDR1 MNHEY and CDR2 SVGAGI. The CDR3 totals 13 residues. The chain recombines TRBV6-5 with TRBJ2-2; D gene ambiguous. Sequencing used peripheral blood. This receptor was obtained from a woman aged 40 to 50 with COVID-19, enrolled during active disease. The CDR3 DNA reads TGTGCCAGCAGATCTCCCCCCGTCGGGGAGCTGTTTTTT. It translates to CASRSPPVGELFF.